Below are 5 T cell receptor beta chains sequenced from a single sample in a study of T cells in Graves' hyperthyroidism and ophthalmopathy. Amplification yielded TCR beta CDR3 regions, with RNA transcripts as the source. First-round RT-PCR with HTBI primers amplified the TCR CDR3 region. TCRdb re-analysed the multiplex PCR reads in MiXCR, keeping a single row per CDR3 protein. The data hold roughly 100,000 distinct CDR3 sequences, with approximately 48% observed a single time. Sequencing was carried out using blood. These receptors all come from a man between 40 and 49 years old with Graves' hyperthyroidism.

This clonotype occurred a few times. This sequence may be a read error, since a much larger clone differs from it by one base. The CDR3 nucleotides read TGTGCCAGCAGTTCCGACGGCCTAGCCGAAAACATTCAGTACTTC. Protein product: CASSSDGLAENIQYF. This sequence joins TRBV2 and TRBJ2-4, with a tentative D call TRBD2 (5 bases). The CDR3 has 15 residues. CDR1 is SNHLY, CDR2 FYNNEI, per germline.

The V call is TRBV7-3, the J call TRBJ1-2; D is unresolved. Per the germline V gene, CDR1 is SGHTA and CDR2 is FQGTGA. Trimming took 3 bases from V and 2 from J, leaving 10 bases between them. The CDR3 covers 14 residues. The CDR3 DNA sequence: TGTGCCAGCAGCTTCCCGGACGGAAACTATGGCTACACCTTC. It yields the protein CASSFPDGNYGYTF.

V and J are TRBV6-5 and TRBJ2-2, with 11 bases that match TRBD2. V shed 7 bases, J shed 0 bases, and the junction held 10 bases outside the gene matches. The CDR3 runs 18 residues. Germline values: CDR1 MNHEY, CDR2 SVGAGI. DNA for the CDR3: TGTGCCAGCACCCTCGGGACTAGCGGCTTCGCGAACACCGGGGAGCTGTTTTTT. It encodes CASTLGTSGFANTGELFF.

This clonotype came up many times. The chain joins TRBV2 to TRBJ2-2; possible D gene TRBD1, 5 bases. The CDR3 contains 14 residues. V gave up 8 bases and J gave up 6 bases, with 16 bases separating them. CDR1 and CDR2 (germline): SNHLY, FYNNEI. The CDR3 DNA is TGTGCCAGCGAGGCGTCACAGGCGGCCGGGGAGCTGTTTTTT. Translated: CASEASQAAGELFF.

This chain uses TRBV2 with TRBJ2-1; 10 nucleotides agree with TRBD2. The CDR3 is 15 amino acids. The germline V gene encodes CDR1 SNHLY and CDR2 FYNNEI. V shed 6 bases, J shed 9 bases, and the junction held 11 bases outside the gene matches. This chain's CDR3 is CASRDGLAEAGEQFF. The CDR3 DNA reads TGTGCCAGCAGAGACGGACTAGCGGAGGCGGGTGAGCAGTTCTTC.